The TCR beta chain under discussion was sequenced for a study of technical replicates of blood from a few donors. This clone is medium-sized in the sample. Germline lookup yields CDR1 SNHLY and CDR2 FYNNEI. The CDR3 is 15 residues long. The V gene lost 2 bases and the J gene lost 2 bases, with 11 bases spanning the gap. Produced via immunoSEQ multiplex PCR; TCRdb's table is partial and in-frame only. The data contain 75,000 to 90,000 clones, around 90% of them singletons. This rearrangement joins TRBV2 to TRBJ2-3, with D perhaps matching TRBD1 (5 bases). This TCR was sampled from a human donor in good health. Sequences were obtained from T cells isolated from PBMCs. CDR3 bases: TGTGCCAGCAGTGAAACAGGCATCGACACAGATACGCAGTATTTT. Protein sequence: CASSETGIDTDTQYF.